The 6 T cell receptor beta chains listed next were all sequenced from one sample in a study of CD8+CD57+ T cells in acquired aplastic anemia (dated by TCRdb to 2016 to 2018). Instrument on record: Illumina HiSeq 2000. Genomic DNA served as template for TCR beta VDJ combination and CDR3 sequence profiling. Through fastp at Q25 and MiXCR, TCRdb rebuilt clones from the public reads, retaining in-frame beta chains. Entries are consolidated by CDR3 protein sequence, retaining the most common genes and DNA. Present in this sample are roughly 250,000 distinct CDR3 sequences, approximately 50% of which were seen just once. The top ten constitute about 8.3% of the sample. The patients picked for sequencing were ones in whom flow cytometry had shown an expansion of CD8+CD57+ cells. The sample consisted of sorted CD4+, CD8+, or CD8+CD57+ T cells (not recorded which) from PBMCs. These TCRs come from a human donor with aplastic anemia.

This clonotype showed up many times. Here the CDR3 reads CASSLGQFDTEAFF. The CDR3 DNA reads as TGTGCCAGCAGCCTGGGACAGTTCGACACTGAAGCTTTCTTT. The chain recombines TRBV7-9 with TRBJ1-1; 7 bases are a match to TRBD1. The CDR3 is made up of 14 amino acids. In germline, CDR1 is SEHNR, CDR2 FQNEAQ (reference sequence). Germline trimming cut 5 bases from V and 3 bases from J; bases unmatched to any gene: 6.

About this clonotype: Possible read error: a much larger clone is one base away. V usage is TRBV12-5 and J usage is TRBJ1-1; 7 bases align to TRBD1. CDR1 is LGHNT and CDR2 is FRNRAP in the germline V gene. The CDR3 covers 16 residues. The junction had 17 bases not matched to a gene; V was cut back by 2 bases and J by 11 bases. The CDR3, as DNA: TGTGCTAGTGGTTTGTCCCTGACAGGGATGATGGTCGAGGCTTTCTTT. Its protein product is CASGLSLTGMMVEAFF.

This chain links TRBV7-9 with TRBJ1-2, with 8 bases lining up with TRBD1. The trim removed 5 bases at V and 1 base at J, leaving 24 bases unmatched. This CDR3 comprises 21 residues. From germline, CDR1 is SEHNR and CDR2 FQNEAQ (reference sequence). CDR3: CASSTTTIPGQGFLINYGYTF. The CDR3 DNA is TGTGCCAGCAGCACTACTACTATTCCTGGACAGGGATTCCTTATTAACTATGGCTACACCTTC.

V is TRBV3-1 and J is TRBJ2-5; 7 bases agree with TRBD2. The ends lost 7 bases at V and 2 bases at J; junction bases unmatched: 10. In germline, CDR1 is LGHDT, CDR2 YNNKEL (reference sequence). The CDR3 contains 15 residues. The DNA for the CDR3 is TGTGCCAGCATCGGGGGGTTTGTGGGACAAGAGACCCAGTACTTC. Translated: CASIGGFVGQETQYF.

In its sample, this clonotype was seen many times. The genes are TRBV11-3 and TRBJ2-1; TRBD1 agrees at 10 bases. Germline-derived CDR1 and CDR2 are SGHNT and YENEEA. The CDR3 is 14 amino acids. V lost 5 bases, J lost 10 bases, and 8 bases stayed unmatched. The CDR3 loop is CASSDRQGAREQFF. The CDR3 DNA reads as TGTGCCAGCAGCGATAGACAGGGGGCTCGGGAGCAGTTCTTC.

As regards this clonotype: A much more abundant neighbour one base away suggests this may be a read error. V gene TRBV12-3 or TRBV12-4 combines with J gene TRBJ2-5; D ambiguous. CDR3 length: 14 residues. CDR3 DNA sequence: TGTGCCAGCGGCGACGATACTACACAAGGGACCCAGTACTTC. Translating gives CASGDDTTQGTQYF.